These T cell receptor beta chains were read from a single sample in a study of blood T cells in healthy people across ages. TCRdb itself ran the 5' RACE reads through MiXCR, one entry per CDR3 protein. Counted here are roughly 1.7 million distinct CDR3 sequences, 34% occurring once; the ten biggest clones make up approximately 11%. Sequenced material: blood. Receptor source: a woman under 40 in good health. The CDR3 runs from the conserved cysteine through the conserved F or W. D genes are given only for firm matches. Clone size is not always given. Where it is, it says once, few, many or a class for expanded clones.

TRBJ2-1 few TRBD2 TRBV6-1 TGTGCCAGCAGGCCTCCGAGACTAGCGATGCACAATGAGCAGTTCTTC CASRPPRLAMHNEQFF
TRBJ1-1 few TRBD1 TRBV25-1 TGTGCCAGCAGTGAGACAGGGTGGGCCACTGAAGCTTTCTTT CASSETGWATEAFF
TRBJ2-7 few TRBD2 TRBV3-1 TGTGCCAGCAGCCGAGCAGGGACTAGCGTCGAGTACGAGCAGTACTTC CASSRAGTSVEYEQYF
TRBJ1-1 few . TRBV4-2 TGTGCCAGCAGCCAAGAGACGGGAACAGGGAACACTGAAGCTTTCTTT CASSQETGTGNTEAFF
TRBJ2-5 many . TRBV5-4 TGTGCCAGCAGCTTAGGAGGGTTGGGAGAAGAGACCCAGTACTTC CASSLGGLGEETQYF
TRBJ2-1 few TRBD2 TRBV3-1 TGTGCCAGCAGCCAAGATTCAAGCGGGGTGATCAATGAGCAGTTCTTC CASSQDSSGVINEQFF
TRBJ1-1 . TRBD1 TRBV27 TGTGCCAGCAGTTTTGGGACAGGGGGCGGAGCTTTCTTT CASSFGTGGGAFF
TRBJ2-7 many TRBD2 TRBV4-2 TGCGCCAGCAGCCAAGGACTAGCGGGGACCTACGAGCAGTACTTC CASSQGLAGTYEQYF
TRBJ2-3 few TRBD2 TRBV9 TGTGCCGGCAGCGCCAGCGGGGATCTTAAGTATTTT CAGSASGDLKYF
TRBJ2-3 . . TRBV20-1 TGCAGTGCTAGCGGGTGGAGGGACACAGATACGCAGTATTTT CSASGWRDTDTQYF
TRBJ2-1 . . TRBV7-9 TGTGCCAGCAGCCGGGACATACACTACAATGAGCAGTTCTTC CASSRDIHYNEQFF
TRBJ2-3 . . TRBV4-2 TGTGCCAGCCGGACTGAAGAGGGTGATCCAGATACGCAGTATTTT CASRTEEGDPDTQYF
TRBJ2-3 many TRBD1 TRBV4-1 TGCGCCAGCAGCCAAGGGAATTGGGACAGGGGATCACCAGATACGCAGTATTTT CASSQGNWDRGSPDTQYF
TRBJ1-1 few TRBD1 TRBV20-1 TGCAGTGCTAGCCCAACAGGGGCTTACATGAACACTGAAGCTTTCTTT CSASPTGAYMNTEAFF
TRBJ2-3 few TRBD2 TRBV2 TGTGCCAGCAGAAGGAGGACTAGCGGGGGGGAATCAGATACGCAGTATTTT CASRRRTSGGESDTQYF
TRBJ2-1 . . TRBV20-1 TGCAGGCTTAAAGGGGGGAACAATGAGCAGTTCTTC CRLKGGNNEQFF
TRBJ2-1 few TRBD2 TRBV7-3 TGTGCCAGCAGCCCGACTAGCGGGGGGAATTATGAGCAGTTCTTC CASSPTSGGNYEQFF
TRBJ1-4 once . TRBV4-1 TGCGCCAGCAGCCAAGTGGGTCAGGAGACGGGAAAACTGTTTTTT CASSQVGQETGKLFF
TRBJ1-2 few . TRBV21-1 TGTGCCAGCGGGACAGGGAACGAGGGCTACACCTTC CASGTGNEGYTF
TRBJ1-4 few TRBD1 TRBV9 TGTGCCAGCAGCCCGCGGACAGGGGAGCAAAAACTGTTTTTT CASSPRTGEQKLFF
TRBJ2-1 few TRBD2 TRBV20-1 TGCAGTGCTAGAAGGCTTAGCGGGAGGGCCTACAATGAGCAGTTCTTC CSARRLSGRAYNEQFF
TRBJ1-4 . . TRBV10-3 TGTGCCATCAGTGAGTCTGGGGGGCGCGTAACTAATGAAAAACTGTTTTTT CAISESGGRVTNEKLFF
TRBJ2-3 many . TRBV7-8 TGTGCCAGCAGCTTCGGGGGGCGCACAGATACGCAGTATTTT CASSFGGRTDTQYF
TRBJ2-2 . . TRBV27 TGTGCCAGCAGTTTGCACCGGGACGGCGACACCGGGGAGCTGTTTTTT CASSLHRDGDTGELFF
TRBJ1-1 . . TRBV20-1 TGCAGTGCTAGAGGTAGTATCAGGTCTCGGGGCACTGAAGCTTTCTTT CSARGSIRSRGTEAFF
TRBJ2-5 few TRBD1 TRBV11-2 TGTGCCAGCAGCCCGGGGACAGGGGGCATTCGGTACTTC CASSPGTGGIRYF
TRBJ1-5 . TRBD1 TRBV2 TGTGCCAGCAATCCGGGACAGGGATATCAGCCCCAGCATTTT CASNPGQGYQPQHF
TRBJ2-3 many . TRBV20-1 TGCAGTGCTCCTGGGAGAGGGGATGCAGATACGCAGTATTTT CSAPGRGDADTQYF
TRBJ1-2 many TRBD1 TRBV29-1 TGCAGTGTTGTCGGAGACAGGGGGACTAACTATGGCTACACCTTC CSVVGDRGTNYGYTF
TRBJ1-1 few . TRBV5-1 TGCGCCAGCAGCCCGGTAAGAGGGGATCACACTGAAGCTTTCTTT CASSPVRGDHTEAFF
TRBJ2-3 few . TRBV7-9 TGTACCAGCAGCTTCCCCACAGATACGCAGTATTTT CTSSFPTDTQYF
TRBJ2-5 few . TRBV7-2 TGTGCCAGCAGCTTAGACGGGGTTTGGGAGACCCAGTACTTC CASSLDGVWETQYF
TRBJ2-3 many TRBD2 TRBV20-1 TGCAGTGAGAGACTAGCGGGCCGAAGCACAGATACGCAGTATTTT CSERLAGRSTDTQYF
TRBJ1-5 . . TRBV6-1 TGTGCCAGCAGGCCAGGGGAATTTTACAATCAGCCCCAGCATTTT CASRPGEFYNQPQHF
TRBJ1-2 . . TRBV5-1 TGCGCCAGCAGCTTAGGGGGTACAGAGGGGCCATATGGCTACACCTTC CASSLGGTEGPYGYTF
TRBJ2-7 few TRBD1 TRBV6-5 TGTGCCAGCAGTTACGACAGGGGGTATGGCGAGCAGTACTTC CASSYDRGYGEQYF
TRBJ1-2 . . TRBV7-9 TGTGCCAGCAGCATAATGGAGGTCTACACCTTC CASSIMEVYTF
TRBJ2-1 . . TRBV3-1 TGTGCCAGCAGCCAAGAAATGGCTGAGCAGTTCTTC CASSQEMAEQFF
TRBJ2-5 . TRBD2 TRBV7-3 TGTGCCAGCAGCTTAGCGCCCGGGACTACGACTCAAGAGACCCAGTACTTC CASSLAPGTTTQETQYF
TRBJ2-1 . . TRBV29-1 TGCAGCGTTGAAGAAGAAAGGGGCAGGGGGGATGAGCAGTTCTTC CSVEEERGRGDEQFF
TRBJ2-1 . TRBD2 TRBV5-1 TGCGCCAGCAGCGCTACTAGCGGGAACTACAATGAGCAGTTCTTC CASSATSGNYNEQFF
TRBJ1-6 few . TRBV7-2 TGTGCCAGCAGCCCTGGACCAGGGGCCTATAATTCACCCCTCCACTTT CASSPGPGAYNSPLHF
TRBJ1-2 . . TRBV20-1 TGCAGTGCTAGAGATCTTGGGGGGATTAAGTATGGCTACACCTTC CSARDLGGIKYGYTF
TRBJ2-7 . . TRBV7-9 TGTGCCAGCAGCTTAACGCCAGGCGGTAGCGAGCAGTACTTC CASSLTPGGSEQYF
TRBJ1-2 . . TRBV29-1 TGCAGCTTCTCCGGGGGGGAGGTTGGGGGCTACACCTTC CSFSGGEVGGYTF
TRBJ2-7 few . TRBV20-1 TGCAATGCTAGCCGGCAGGGTGCGTCGTACGAGCAGTACTTC CNASRQGASYEQYF
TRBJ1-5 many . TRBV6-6 TGTGCCAGCAGTTACTCAAAGGATCAGCCCCAGCATTTT CASSYSKDQPQHF
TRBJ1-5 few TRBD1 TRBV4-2 TGTGCCAGCAGCCAAGGCACAGGGGATGGACAGCCCCAGCATTTT CASSQGTGDGQPQHF
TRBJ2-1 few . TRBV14 TGTGCCAGCAGCCAAGGAGTAACAGTGTACAATGAGCAGTTCTTC CASSQGVTVYNEQFF
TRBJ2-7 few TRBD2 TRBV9 TGTGCCAGCAGCGACCGAGGCTTCCCCCGGACTAGCGGGGGATACGAGCAGTACTTC CASSDRGFPRTSGGYEQYF
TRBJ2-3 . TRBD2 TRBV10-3 TGTGCCATCAGTGACTCCAATATCTTAGCGGGGAGCACAGATACGCAGTATTTT CAISDSNILAGSTDTQYF
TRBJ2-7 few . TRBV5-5 TGTGCCAGCAGCTCCGCTGACGGCAGACTCTACGAGCAGTACTTC CASSSADGRLYEQYF
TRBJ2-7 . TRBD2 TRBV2 TGTGCCAGCGGGCGCCGTGGGTCTAGCGGGAGGGGCGAGCAGTACTTC CASGRRGSSGRGEQYF
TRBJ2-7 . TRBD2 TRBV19 TGTGCCAGTAGTATAAGTGGGAGGGGTTACAATGAGCAGTACTTC CASSISGRGYNEQYF
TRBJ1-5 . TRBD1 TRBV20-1 TGCAGTGCTCATCAGGGGGCAAGCAATCAGCCCCAGCATTTT CSAHQGASNQPQHF
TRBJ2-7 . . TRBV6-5 TGTGCCAGCAGTTGGGCAGGGGCCTACGAGCAGTACTTC CASSWAGAYEQYF
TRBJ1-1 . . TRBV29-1 TGCGGCGGATACACCTTTGAAGCTTTCTTT CGGYTFEAFF